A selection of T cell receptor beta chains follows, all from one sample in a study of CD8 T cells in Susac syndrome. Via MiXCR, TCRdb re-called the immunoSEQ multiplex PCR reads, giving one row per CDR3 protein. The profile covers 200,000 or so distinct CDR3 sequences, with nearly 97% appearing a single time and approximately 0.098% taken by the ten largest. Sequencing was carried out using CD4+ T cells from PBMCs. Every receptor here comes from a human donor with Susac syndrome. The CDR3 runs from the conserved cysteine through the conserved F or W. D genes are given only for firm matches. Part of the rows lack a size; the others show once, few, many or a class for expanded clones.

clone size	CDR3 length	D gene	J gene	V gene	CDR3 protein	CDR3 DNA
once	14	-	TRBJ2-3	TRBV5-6	CASSLNQGRGTQYF	TGTGCCAGCAGCTTGAATCAGGGTCGTGGTACGCAGTATTTT
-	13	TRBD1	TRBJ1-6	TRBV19	CASRGQGESPLHF	TGTGCCAGTAGGGGACAGGGGGAATCACCCCTCCACTTT
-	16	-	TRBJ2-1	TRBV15	CATSRDSGLGSVEQFF	TGTGCCACCAGCAGAGACTCCGGCTTAGGCTCCGTTGAGCAGTTCTTC
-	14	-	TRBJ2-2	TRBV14	CASSQVRNTGELFF	TGTGCCAGCAGCCAAGTTAGAAACACCGGGGAGCTGTTTTTT
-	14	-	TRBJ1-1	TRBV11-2	CASSSAGETTEAFF	TGTGCCAGCAGCTCTGCAGGGGAGACCACTGAAGCTTTCTTT
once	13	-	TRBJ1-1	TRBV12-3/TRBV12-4	CASSFGPVPEAFF	TGTGCCAGCAGTTTCGGGCCCGTTCCTGAAGCTTTCTTT
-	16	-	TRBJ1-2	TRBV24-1	CATGLEGQPTAYGYTF	TGTGCCACGGGGCTCGAGGGGCAGCCGACAGCCTATGGCTACACCTTC
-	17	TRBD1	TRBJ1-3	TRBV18	CASSPKGTGSAGNTIYF	TGTGCCAGCTCACCTAAAGGGACAGGGTCGGCGGGAAACACCATATATTTT
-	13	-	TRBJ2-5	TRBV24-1	CATSDTVGGTQYF	TGTGCCACCAGTGACACCGTCGGGGGGACCCAGTACTTC
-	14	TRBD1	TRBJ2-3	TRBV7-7	CASSRDRMTDTQYF	TGTGCCAGCAGCCGGGACAGAATGACAGATACGCAGTATTTT
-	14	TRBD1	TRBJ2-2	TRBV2	CASRGQGFTGELFF	TGTGCCAGCAGGGGACAGGGATTCACCGGGGAGCTGTTTTTT
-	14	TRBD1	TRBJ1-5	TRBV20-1	CSARGQGAGKPQHF	TGCAGTGCTAGAGGTCAGGGGGCGGGTAAGCCCCAGCATTTT
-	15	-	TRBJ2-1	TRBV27	CASSQDREPYNEQFF	TGTGCCAGCAGCCAGGATCGGGAACCCTACAATGAGCAGTTCTTC
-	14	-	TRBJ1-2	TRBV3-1	CASSRGGHDYGYTF	TGTGCCAGCAGCCGCGGGGGGCACGACTATGGCTACACCTTC
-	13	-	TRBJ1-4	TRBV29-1	CSVGGRVGEKLFF	TGCAGCGTTGGCGGCAGAGTCGGGGAAAAACTGTTTTTT
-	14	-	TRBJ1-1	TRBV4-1	CASSQGQGDTEAFF	TGCGCCAGCAGCCAAGGTCAGGGAGACACTGAAGCTTTCTTT
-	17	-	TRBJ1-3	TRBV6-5	CASSLARAGNSGNTIYF	TGTGCCAGCAGTTTGGCTAGGGCAGGAAACTCTGGAAACACCATATATTTT
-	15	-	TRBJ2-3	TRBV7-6	CASSLVHSSTDTQYF	TGTGCCAGCAGCTTAGTCCACTCTAGCACAGATACGCAGTATTTT
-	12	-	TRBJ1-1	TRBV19	CASLKGDTEAFF	TGTGCCAGCCTGAAGGGGGACACTGAAGCTTTCTTT
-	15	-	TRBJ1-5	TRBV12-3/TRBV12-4	CASSTRQISNQPQHF	TGTGCCAGCAGCACCCGACAAATTAGCAATCAGCCCCAGCATTTT
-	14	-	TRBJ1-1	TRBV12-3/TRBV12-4	CASSRGPGSFEAFF	TGTGCCAGCAGCCGGGGACCTGGAAGTTTTGAAGCTTTCTTT
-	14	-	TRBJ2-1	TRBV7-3	CASSAGHKNNEQFF	TGTGCCAGCAGCGCGGGACATAAAAACAATGAGCAGTTCTTC
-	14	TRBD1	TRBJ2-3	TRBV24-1	CATSVGTATDTQYF	TGTGCCACCAGTGTTGGGACAGCCACAGATACGCAGTATTTT
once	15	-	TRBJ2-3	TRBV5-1	CASSWRGGRTDTQYF	TGCGCCAGCAGCTGGAGGGGGGGCCGCACAGATACGCAGTATTTT
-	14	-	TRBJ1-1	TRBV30	CAWSLGGLEAEAFF	TGTGCCTGGAGTCTCGGGGGGCTCGAAGCTGAAGCTTTCTTT
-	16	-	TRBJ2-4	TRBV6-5	CASSHTPGPSKNIQYF	TGTGCCAGCAGTCACACCCCGGGACCGAGCAAAAACATTCAGTACTTC
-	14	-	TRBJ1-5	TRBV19	CASSRPGANQPQHF	TGTGCCAGTAGTAGGCCCGGCGCAAATCAGCCCCAGCATTTT
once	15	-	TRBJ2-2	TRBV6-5	CASSYWGVGTGELFF	TGTGCCAGCAGTTACTGGGGAGTAGGGACCGGGGAGCTGTTTTTT
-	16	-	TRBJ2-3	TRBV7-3	CASSLRSSALSDTQYF	TGTGCCAGCAGCCTCCGTTCCAGTGCCCTCAGTGATACGCAGTATTTT
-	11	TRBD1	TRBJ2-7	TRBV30	CAWSGDREQYF	TGTGCCTGGAGTGGGGACAGAGAGCAGTACTTC
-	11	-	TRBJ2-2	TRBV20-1	CSAKGVGELFF	TGCAGTGCTAAAGGCGTCGGGGAGCTGTTTTTT
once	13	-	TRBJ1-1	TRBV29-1	CSVETRSDIEAFF	TGCAGCGTTGAAACCAGGTCCGATATTGAAGCTTTCTTT
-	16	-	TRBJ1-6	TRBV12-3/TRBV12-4	CASSPRQGTLNSPLHF	TGTGCCAGCAGTCCCCGGCAGGGCACTCTTAATTCACCCCTCCACTTT
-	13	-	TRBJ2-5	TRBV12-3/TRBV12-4	CASSFRNQETQYF	TGTGCCAGCAGTTTCCGGAACCAAGAGACCCAGTACTTC
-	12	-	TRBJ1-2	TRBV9	CASSVDKGLNTF	TGTGCCAGCAGCGTAGATAAGGGGCTGAACACCTTC
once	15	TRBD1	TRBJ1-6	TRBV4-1	CASGDRASYNSPLHF	TGCGCCAGTGGGGACAGGGCGTCCTATAATTCACCCCTCCACTTT
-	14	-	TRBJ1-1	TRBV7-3	CASSSGGGFTEAFF	TGTGCCAGCAGCTCCGGGGGGGGCTTCACTGAAGCTTTCTTT
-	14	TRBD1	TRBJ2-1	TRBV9	CASSVEQGANEQFF	TGTGCCAGCAGCGTAGAACAGGGGGCGAATGAGCAGTTCTTC
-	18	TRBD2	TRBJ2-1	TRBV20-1	CSARDPRTSGDDYNEQFF	TGCAGTGCTAGAGACCCGAGGACTAGCGGAGACGACTACAATGAGCAGTTCTTC
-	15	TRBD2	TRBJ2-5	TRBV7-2	CASSWGLAGVETQYF	TGTGCCAGCAGCTGGGGACTAGCGGGGGTAGAGACCCAGTACTTC
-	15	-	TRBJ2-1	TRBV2	CASSVRTSSNNEQFF	TGTGCCAGCAGTGTAAGGACTTCCTCAAACAATGAGCAGTTCTTC
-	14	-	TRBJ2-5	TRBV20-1	CSASIWGDQETQYF	TGCAGTGCTAGTATCTGGGGAGACCAAGAGACCCAGTACTTC
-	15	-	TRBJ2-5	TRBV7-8	CASSFLQGTWETQYF	TGTGCCAGCAGCTTTCTACAGGGAACGTGGGAGACCCAGTACTTC
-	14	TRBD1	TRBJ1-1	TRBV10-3	CAISVPGQGIEAFF	TGTGCCATCAGTGTACCGGGACAGGGAATTGAAGCTTTCTTT
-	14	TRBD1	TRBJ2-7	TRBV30	CAWSLTGVTYEQYF	TGTGCCTGGAGTTTAACAGGGGTAACCTACGAGCAGTACTTC
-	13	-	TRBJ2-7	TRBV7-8	CASSPRREGEQYF	TGTGCCAGCAGCCCGCGCAGGGAAGGCGAGCAGTACTTC
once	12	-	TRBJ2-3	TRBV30	CAWSARASTQYF	TGTGCCTGGAGTGCCAGAGCGAGTACGCAGTATTTT
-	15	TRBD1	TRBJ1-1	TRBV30	CAWIGQGGGPGEAFF	TGTGCCTGGATTGGACAGGGCGGAGGGCCGGGAGAAGCTTTCTTT
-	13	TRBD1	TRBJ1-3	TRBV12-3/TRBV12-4	CASSGQAGNTIYF	TGTGCCAGCAGTGGACAGGCTGGAAACACCATATATTTT
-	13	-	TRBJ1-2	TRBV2	CASTRVRSYGYTF	TGTGCCAGCACCCGAGTACGCAGCTATGGCTACACCTTC
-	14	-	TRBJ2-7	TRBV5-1	CASSLEQGLYEQYF	TGCGCCAGCAGCTTGGAGCAGGGTCTCTACGAGCAGTACTTC
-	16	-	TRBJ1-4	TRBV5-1	CASSLTVRTADEKLFF	TGCGCCAGCAGCTTGACCGTGAGAACGGCCGATGAAAAACTGTTTTTT
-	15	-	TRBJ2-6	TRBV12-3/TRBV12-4	CASSGPSSGANVLTF	TGTGCCAGCAGTGGCCCTAGCTCTGGGGCCAACGTCCTGACTTTC
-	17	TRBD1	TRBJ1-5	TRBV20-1	CSAKGGEAPGGTQPQHF	TGCAGTGCTAAAGGAGGGGAGGCCCCAGGGGGCACTCAGCCCCAGCATTTT
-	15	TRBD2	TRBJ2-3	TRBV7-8	CASSPRDYNTDTQYF	TGTGCCAGCAGCCCCCGGGACTATAACACAGATACGCAGTATTTT
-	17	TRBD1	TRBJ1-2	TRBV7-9	CASSRIPRQGAGYGYTF	TGTGCCAGCAGCCGTATCCCGAGACAGGGGGCGGGGTATGGCTACACCTTC
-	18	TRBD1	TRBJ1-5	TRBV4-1	CASSQDGLGTAQNQPQHF	TGCGCCAGCAGCCAAGATGGCCTGGGGACAGCTCAAAATCAGCCCCAGCATTTT